This entry lists 22 T cell receptor beta chains sequenced from one sample in a study of cytomegalovirus exposure and HLA in healthy donors. The PCR made use of 60 Vbeta and 13 Jbeta primers. Measured with immunoSEQ multiplex PCR; TCRdb has only the in-frame clones, and not every one. In the table there are around 170,000 clones, around 80% of which are singletons. Sequencing was done on a sample of PBMCs. The receptors here all came from a man between 18 and 29 years old in good health and CMV-seronegative.

V and J are TRBV6-1 and TRBJ2-2, with D tentatively TRBD1 (6 bases). The CDR3 contains 17 residues. Trimming took 2 bases from V and 1 from J, leaving 14 bases between them. CDR1 and CDR2 (germline): MNHNS, SASEGT. CDR3 loop: CASSEPWGTKNTGELFF. CDR3 nucleotide sequence: TGTGCCAGCAGTGAACCCTGGGGGACAAAGAACACCGGGGAGCTGTTTTTT.

This clone was detected once. This chain links TRBV2 with TRBJ2-3, with 7 positions matching TRBD2. From germline, CDR1 is SNHLY and CDR2 FYNNEI. The J segment lost 6 bases and the V segment lost 4 bases, leaving 7 bases of the junction unmatched. The CDR3 has 14 amino acids. The CDR3 DNA sequence: TGTGCCAGCAGTGGACTAGCCGGGCCGGATACGCAGTATTTT. It is translated as CASSGLAGPDTQYF.

The rearrangement links TRBV27 to TRBJ2-1; the match to TRBD1 covers 9 bases. Germline assignment: CDR1 MNHEY and CDR2 SMNVEV (reference sequence). With 5 bases clipped from V and 2 bases from J, the junction kept 7 bases outside the gene matches. The CDR3 has 16 residues. CDR3 DNA sequence: TGTGCCAGCAGTAAAACCGGGACAGGGCCCTACAATGAGCAGTTCTTC. This gives the protein CASSKTGTGPYNEQFF.

The chain links TRBV19 to TRBJ2-7, with 8 positions matching TRBD1. The J segment lost 4 bases and the V segment lost 8 bases, leaving 7 bases of the junction unmatched. Germline V gene data show CDR1 as LNHDA and CDR2 as SQIVND (reference sequence). CDR3 length equals 13 residues. CDR3 DNA: TGTGCCAGTGGGGGCAGGGGGCTTTACGAGCAGTACTTC. Translating it yields CASGGRGLYEQYF.

This clone was seen once. V usage is TRBV6-1 and J usage is TRBJ2-5, with 7 bases that match TRBD1. The V segment lost 3 bases and the J segment 5 bases; nucleotides outside the gene matches: 12. The germline gives CDR1 MNHNS, CDR2 SASEGT. This CDR3 comprises 16 residues. CDR3 residues: CASSDPIQTGRETQYF. The CDR3, as DNA: TGTGCCAGCAGTGACCCGATCCAGACAGGGCGGGAGACCCAGTACTTC.

The V gene is TRBV7-3, the J gene TRBJ2-5; D remains unclear. The CDR3 is made up of 13 amino acids. Germline lookup yields CDR1 SGHTA and CDR2 FQGTGA. Trimming stripped 4 bases from V and 0 bases from J, with 6 bases between. CDR3 region: CASSSRYQETQYF. CDR3 coding DNA: TGTGCCAGCAGCTCCCGGTACCAAGAGACCCAGTACTTC.

This chain connects TRBV14 to TRBJ2-4, with D tentatively TRBD1 (6 bases). This CDR3 is 14 amino acids long. Germline-derived CDR1 and CDR2 are SGHDN and FVKESK. V was shortened by 4 bases and J by 7 bases, with 14 bases between the two germline ends. For the CDR3, the DNA is TGTGCCAGCAGCCTATTGGGGACACTCAACATTCAGTACTTC. It encodes CASSLLGTLNIQYF.

The rearrangement links TRBV4-2 to TRBJ1-1; D is possibly TRBD1 (5 bases). Germline values: CDR1 LGHNA, CDR2 YNFKEQ. V was clipped by 0 bases and J by 3 bases, with 14 bases between them. The CDR3 covers 16 residues. The CDR3 sequence is CASSQDPGREDTEAFF. The CDR3, as DNA: TGTGCCAGCAGCCAAGATCCCGGCAGGGAGGACACTGAAGCTTTCTTT.

The V call is TRBV7-9, the J call TRBJ2-3; no definite D call. The CDR3 extends over 12 amino acids. Germline V gives CDR1 SEHNR, CDR2 FQNEAQ (reference sequence). Trimming pared 1 base from V and 4 bases from J, leaving 3 bases between. CDR3 region: CASSLVSDTQYF. The CDR3 nucleotides read TGTGCCAGCAGCTTAGTATCAGATACGCAGTATTTT.

CDR3 amino acids: CASRKGQPNQPQHF. In nucleotides, the CDR3 is TGTGCCAGCAGGAAGGGACAGCCAAATCAGCCCCAGCATTTT. This chain connects TRBV28 to TRBJ1-5, with 7 bases fitting TRBD1. The CDR3 has 14 amino acids. With V trimmed by 6 bases and J by 4 bases, 6 bases remained unmatched. Germline V gene data show CDR1 as MDHEN and CDR2 as SYDVKM. The variable domain in full, with the rest retrieved from reference TRBV28 and TRBJ1-5, is DVKVTQSSRYLVKRTGEKVFLECVQDMDHENMFWYRQDPGLGLRLIYFSYDVKMKEKGDIPEGYSVSREKKERFSLILESASTNQTSMYLCASRKGQPNQPQHFGDGTRLSIL.

The chain employs TRBV2 and TRBJ2-2, with a weak D call TRBD1 (5 bases). The V and J ends lost 5 bases and 6 bases respectively, with 13 bases between them. The CDR3 spans 14 residues. Germline CDR1 is SNHLY and CDR2 is FYNNEI. The CDR3 DNA reads TGTGCCAGCAGTTCAGGGATGACGGCCGGGGAGCTGTTTTTT. Translating gives CASSSGMTAGELFF.

This rearrangement joins TRBV9 to TRBJ1-1, with a possible D match to TRBD1 (6 bases). The germline V gene encodes CDR1 SGDLS and CDR2 YYNGEE. This CDR3 has 16 amino acids. Between the trimmed V and J ends, which lost 0 bases and 5 bases, there was a span of 17 bases. For the CDR3, the DNA is TGTGCCAGCAGCGTAGGAGGGGGGGGTGCGGGGACTGAAGCTTTCTTT. Translation: CASSVGGGGAGTEAFF.

The chain joins TRBV5-1 to TRBJ1-6; TRBD1 matches at 7 bases. Germline V gives CDR1 SGHRS, CDR2 YFSETQ. V shed 3 bases, J shed 4 bases, and the junction held 7 bases outside the gene matches. The CDR3 sequence is 16 residues long. The CDR3 sequence: CASSSSMGQYNSPLHF. In DNA, the CDR3 is TGCGCCAGCAGCTCGAGCATGGGACAGTATAATTCACCCCTCCACTTT.

The rearrangement uses TRBV5-4 and TRBJ1-2, with 9 bases aligning to TRBD1. The length of the CDR3 is 15 residues. Trimming cost V 5 bases and J 4 bases; bases outside gene matches: 9. Germline CDR1 and CDR2: SGHNT and YYREEE (reference sequence). The CDR3 region is CASRPPGTGFYGYTF. The DNA of the CDR3 is TGTGCCAGCAGACCGCCCGGGACAGGGTTCTATGGCTACACCTTC. Looking up the rest from reference TRBV5-4 and TRBJ1-2 gives the full variable domain: ETGVTQSPTHLIKTRGQQVTLRCSSQSGHNTVSWYQQALGQGPQFIFQYYREEENGRGNFPPRFSGLQFPNYSSELNVNALELDDSALYLCASRPPGTGFYGYTFGSGTRLTVV.

As concerns this clone: At the DNA level, this CDR3 is encoded by other sequences in the same sample as well. The V and J genes are TRBV5-1 and TRBJ1-6; 9 positions match TRBD1. CDR1 is SGHRS, CDR2 YFSETQ, per germline. This CDR3 is 15 amino acids long. The junction had 6 bases not matched to a gene; V was cut back by 1 base and J by 10 bases. The DNA of the CDR3 is TGCGCCAGCAGCTTGACCGGACAGGGGCGATCACCCCTCCACTTT. This codes for CASSLTGQGRSPLHF.

This clone has just a few counts. This chain joins TRBV10-3 and TRBJ2-2, with 9 positions matching TRBD2. The CDR3 spans 14 residues. Trimming removed 10 bases from V and 4 bases from J; junction bases left unmatched: 7. CDR1 ENHRY and CDR2 SYGVKD come from the germline V gene. CDR3 loop: CATLAGDGTGELFF. For the CDR3, the DNA is TGTGCCACCTTAGCGGGAGATGGCACCGGGGAGCTGTTTTTT.

The genes are TRBV30 and TRBJ2-3, with D possibly matching TRBD2 (5 bases). Germline-derived CDR1 and CDR2 are GTSNPN and SVGIG (reference sequence). V dropped 1 base and J dropped 5 bases, with 13 bases sitting between them. This CDR3 contains 14 residues. DNA of the CDR3: TGTGCCTGGAGTGGCCATAGAGGAGGAGATACGCAGTATTTT. Translating it yields CAWSGHRGGDTQYF.

For this clone: The junction does not match germline at one end; this may be a read error. The chain couples TRBV19 to TRBJ1-1; D perhaps matches TRBD1 (6 bases). The germline V gene encodes CDR1 LNHDA and CDR2 SQIVND (reference sequence). The CDR3 has 15 amino acids. The CDR3 nucleotides read TGTGCCAGTAGTATAGATTTGCAGGGGAACCCTGAAGCTTTCTTT. It is translated as CASSIDLQGNPEAFF.

The chain combines TRBV30 with TRBJ1-1, with 7 bases that match TRBD1. CDR1 GTSNPN and CDR2 SVGIG come from the germline V gene (reference sequence). Losses at the gene ends were 3 bases for V and 6 bases for J; bases not matched to a gene: 7. CDR3 length equals 13 residues. The CDR3: CAWRGEGAAEAFF. In DNA, the CDR3 is TGTGCCTGGAGGGGAGAGGGGGCGGCTGAAGCTTTCTTT.

The chain joins TRBV15 to TRBJ2-2, with TRBD1 matching 8 bases. CDR1 LNHNV and CDR2 YYDKDF come from the germline V gene (reference sequence). This CDR3 is 18 amino acids long. V dropped 5 bases and J dropped 3; count of bases not matched to a gene: 14. The CDR3 region is CATSARQGRYGYTGELFF. As DNA, the CDR3 is TGTGCCACCAGCGCACGACAGGGGCGTTATGGCTACACCGGGGAGCTGTTTTTT.

This clone has a handful of counts. CDR3 loop: CASSAFGTGDYGYTF. The CDR3 coding sequence is TGTGCCAGCAGCGCCTTCGGGACAGGTGATTATGGCTACACCTTC. The chain has TRBV9 and TRBJ1-2, with 8 bases lining up with TRBD1. This CDR3 has 15 amino acids. Germline-derived CDR1 and CDR2 are SGDLS and YYNGEE. J lost 5 bases, V lost 3 bases, and 9 bases had no gene match.

This clone was counted once. The rearrangement joins TRBV29-1 to TRBJ2-7; 9 positions agree with TRBD1. This CDR3 is 12 amino acids long. V dropped 7 bases and J dropped 5; count of bases not matched to a gene: 6. Germline values: CDR1 SQVTM, CDR2 ANQGSEA. This chain's CDR3 is CSGGTGPNEQYF. The DNA for the CDR3 is TGCAGCGGGGGGACAGGGCCCAACGAGCAGTACTTC.